This TCR beta chain was found in a study of T cell repertoires in cytomegalovirus infection. Study at large: Indications of both CMV infection and matching HLA type were provided by public TCR beta signatures. Points from the study as a whole: HLA-C-restricted CMV-specific TCR beta clonotypes prevailed in the ex vivo response.

The germline CDR1 and CDR2 sequences are MDHEN and SYDVKM. V was trimmed by 7 bases and J by 1 base, leaving 13 bases between them. The CDR3 runs to 14 residues. Of note for this clonotype: Its antigen is still unknown.

One entry per CDR3 protein results from TCRdb running MiXCR on the reads. The table includes around 330,000 distinct CDR3 sequences, 15% to 20% detected once. The chain recombines TRBV28 with TRBJ1-1, with D maybe TRBD1 (5 bases). The sequenced material came from PBMCs. The origin of this receptor is a human donor in good health (CMV status not recorded). Some clones in this sample may be carry-over from other donors' samples. The DNA for the CDR3 is TGTGCCAGCACGCCGGGGGACCGGAACACTGAAGCTTTCTTT. Amino acids: CASTPGDRNTEAFF.